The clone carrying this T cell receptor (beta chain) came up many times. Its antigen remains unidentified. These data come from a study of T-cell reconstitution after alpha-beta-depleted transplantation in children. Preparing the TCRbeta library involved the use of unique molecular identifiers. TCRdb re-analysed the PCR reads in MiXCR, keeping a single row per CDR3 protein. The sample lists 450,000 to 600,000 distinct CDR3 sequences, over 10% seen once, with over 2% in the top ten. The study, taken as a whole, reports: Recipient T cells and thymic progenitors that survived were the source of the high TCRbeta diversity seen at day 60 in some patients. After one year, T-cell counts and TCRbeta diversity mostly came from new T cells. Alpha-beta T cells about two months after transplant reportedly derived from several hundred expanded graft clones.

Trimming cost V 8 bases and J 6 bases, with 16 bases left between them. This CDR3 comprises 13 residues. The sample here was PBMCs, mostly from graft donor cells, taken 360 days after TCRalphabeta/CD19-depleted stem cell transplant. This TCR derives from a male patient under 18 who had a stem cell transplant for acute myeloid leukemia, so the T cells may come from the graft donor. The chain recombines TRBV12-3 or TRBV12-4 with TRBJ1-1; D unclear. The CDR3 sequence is CASADPGVPEAFF. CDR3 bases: TGTGCCAGCGCTGACCCTGGGGTTCCTGAAGCTTTCTTT.